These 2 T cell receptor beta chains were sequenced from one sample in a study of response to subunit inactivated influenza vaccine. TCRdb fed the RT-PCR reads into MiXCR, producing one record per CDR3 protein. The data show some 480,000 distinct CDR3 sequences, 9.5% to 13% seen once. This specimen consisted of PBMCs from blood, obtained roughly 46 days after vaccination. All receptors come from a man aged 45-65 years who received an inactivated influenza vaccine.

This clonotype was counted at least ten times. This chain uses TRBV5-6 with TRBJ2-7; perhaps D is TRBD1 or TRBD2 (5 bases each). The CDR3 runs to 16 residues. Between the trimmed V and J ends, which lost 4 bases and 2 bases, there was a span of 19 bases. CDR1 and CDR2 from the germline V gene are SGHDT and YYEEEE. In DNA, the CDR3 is TGTGCCAGCAGCCGTCTGAACAGGCTGGGGGCCTACGAGCAGTACTTC. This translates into CASSRLNRLGAYEQYF. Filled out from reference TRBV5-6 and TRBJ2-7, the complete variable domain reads DAGVTQSPTHLIKTRGQQVTLRCSPKSGHDTVSWYQQALGQGPQFIFQYYEEEERQRGNFPDRFSGHQFPNYSSELNVNALLLGDSALYLCASSRLNRLGAYEQYFGPGTRLTVT.

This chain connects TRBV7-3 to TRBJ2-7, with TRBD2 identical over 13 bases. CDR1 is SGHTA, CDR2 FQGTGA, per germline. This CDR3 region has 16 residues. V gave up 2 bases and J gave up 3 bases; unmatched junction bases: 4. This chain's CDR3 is CASSLGTSGAGYEQYF. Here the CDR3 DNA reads TGTGCCAGCAGCTTAGGGACTAGCGGGGCGGGCTACGAGCAGTACTTC.